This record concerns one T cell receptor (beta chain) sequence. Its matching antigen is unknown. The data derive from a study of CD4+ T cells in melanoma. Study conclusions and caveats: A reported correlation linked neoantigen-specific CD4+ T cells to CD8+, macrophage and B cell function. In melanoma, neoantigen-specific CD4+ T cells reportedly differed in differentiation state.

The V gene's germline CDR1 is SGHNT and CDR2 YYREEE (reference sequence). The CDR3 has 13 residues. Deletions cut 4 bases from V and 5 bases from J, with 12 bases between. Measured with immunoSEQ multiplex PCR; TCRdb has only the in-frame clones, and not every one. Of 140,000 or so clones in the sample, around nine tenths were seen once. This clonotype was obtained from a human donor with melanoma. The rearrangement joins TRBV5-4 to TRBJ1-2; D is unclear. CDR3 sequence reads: CASSPTGGYGYTF. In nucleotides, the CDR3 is TGTGCCAGCAGCCCCACCGGCGGGTATGGCTACACCTTC.